The clone carrying this TCR beta chain was counted many times. As yet, its antigen is unknown. The investigators amplified TCR beta CDR3 regions from RNA transcripts. Initially, a first-round RT-PCR of the TCR CDR3 employed the HTBI primer set. TCRdb re-analysed the multiplex PCR reads in MiXCR, keeping a single row per CDR3 protein. The sample consists of about 640,000 distinct CDR3 sequences, around 20% of them appearing once. The data are from a study of T cells in Graves' hyperthyroidism and ophthalmopathy. Whole-study findings and limits: Ophthalmopathy and stable hyperthyroidism were separated by a 13 V-J model.

CDR3 length: 14 amino acids. Per germline, CDR1 DFQATT and CDR2 SNEGSKA (reference sequence). After removal of 6 bases from V and 2 bases from J, the junction contained 4 bases not matched to a gene. Based on clinical symptoms, serum thyroxine and TRAb, thyroid ultrasound and orbital computed tomography, diagnoses were reached. The chain employs TRBV20-1 and TRBJ2-3; 11 bases map to TRBD2. The receptor's source is a man aged 25 to 40 with Graves' ophthalmopathy. The sequencing sample was made of blood. The CDR3 region has the DNA TGCAGTGCCCGACTAGCGGGGACCACAGATACGCAGTATTTT. Amino acids: CSARLAGTTDTQYF.